This T cell receptor (beta chain) was documented in a study of blood T cell repertoires in COVID-19. The CDR3 extends over 17 amino acids. From germline, CDR1 is KGHSH and CDR2 LQKENI. V lost 3 bases and J lost 1; bases outside the gene matches: 6. The participants were between about 18 and 89 years old and came from some 23 US areas. Sequencing used immunoSEQ multiplex PCR; TCRdb keeps in-frame clones, though not all of them. The sample carries roughly 280,000 clones, about 90% recorded once. The specimen was PBMCs or T cells enriched from blood (not recorded which). This TCR was recovered from a woman aged 25 to 39 with acute COVID-19. The chain couples TRBV18 to TRBJ1-6; the match to TRBD1 covers 7 bases. CDR3 bases: TGTGCCAGCTCACCTCAGGAGGGGGCGTCCTATAATTCACCCCTCCACTTT. Residues: CASSPQEGASYNSPLHF.